The 17 T cell receptor beta chains reported below all come from one sample, sequenced in a study of blood T cells in healthy people across ages. The authors ran a second PCR of about 6 to 12 cycles using a sample-barcoded 5' primer and a J-beta primer mix. TCRdb called the 5' RACE reads again in MiXCR, with one record for every CDR3 protein. This table holds roughly 830,000 distinct CDR3 sequences, 60% to 80% found once. The specimen was blood. The origin of the receptors is a man aged 25 to 45 in good health.

V usage is TRBV20-1 and J usage is TRBJ2-3, with 10 nucleotides matching TRBD2. The V segment lost 4 bases and the J segment 7 bases; nucleotides outside the gene matches: 11. There are 15 residues in the CDR3. The V gene's germline CDR1 is DFQATT and CDR2 SNEGSKA (reference sequence). The CDR3 sequence: CSAIVSAGGPHTQYF. DNA of the CDR3: TGCAGTGCTATAGTATCAGCGGGGGGGCCCCATACGCAGTATTTT.

The rearrangement uses TRBV20-1 and TRBJ1-2, with D unresolved. Trimming stripped 3 bases from V and 3 bases from J, with 14 bases between. This CDR3 has 14 residues. The germline CDR1 and CDR2 sequences are DFQATT and SNEGSKA (reference sequence). The CDR3 loop reads CSARTPDIYYGYTF. CDR3 in DNA: TGCAGTGCTAGGACCCCGGATATTTACTATGGCTACACCTTC.

This clonotype showed up just a few times. This rearrangement joins TRBV20-1 to TRBJ1-5, with a possible D match to TRBD1 (5 bases). The CDR3 sequence is 12 residues long. Trimming shortened V by 4 bases and J by 7 bases, and 11 bases separated the two germline ends. Germline CDR1 DFQATT, CDR2 SNEGSKA (reference sequence). The CDR3 nucleotides are TGCAGTGCTAACCAGGGCGGCCAGCCCCAGCATTTT. Translation: CSANQGGQPQHF.

Comment on this clonotype: Mismatch with germline at one junction end may stem from a read error. This chain connects TRBV28 to TRBJ2-1; a weak D match, TRBD1 (5 bases). Germline CDR1 MDHEN, CDR2 SYDVKM. The CDR3 runs 16 residues. As DNA, the CDR3 is TGTGCCCGCAGTACCCCTCAGGACATCTCCTACAATGAGCAGTTCTTC. It specifies CARSTPQDISYNEQFF.

This clonotype was seen once. This chain joins TRBV20-1 and TRBJ2-7; perhaps TRBD1 as D (6 bases). V was pared by 4 bases and J by 0 bases, with 16 bases between. Germline values: CDR1 DFQATT, CDR2 SNEGSKA (reference sequence). The CDR3 has 15 amino acids. CDR3 region: CSATDRSMGSYEQYF. CDR3 in DNA: TGCAGTGCTACTGACAGGTCTATGGGCTCCTACGAGCAGTACTTC.

For the CDR3, the DNA is TGCAGCGTTGTTGGTGGGACAGGGGTACGGGAGCAGTTCTTC. Protein: CSVVGGTGVREQFF. The chain couples TRBV29-1 to TRBJ2-1; 10 positions agree with TRBD1. With 4 bases clipped from V and 10 bases from J, the junction kept 10 bases outside the gene matches. CDR1 is SQVTM, CDR2 ANQGSEA, per germline. This CDR3 has 14 residues.

The chain carries TRBV25-1 and TRBJ1-6; D uncertain. CDR3 size: 16 residues. V was trimmed by 0 bases and J by 10 bases, leaving 16 bases between them. Germline V CDR1 and CDR2: MGHDK, SYGVNS. CDR3 region: CASSEYSGVFDSPLHF. DNA for the CDR3: TGTGCCAGCAGTGAATATAGTGGGGTTTTCGACTCACCCCTCCACTTT.

Worth noting for this clonotype: One end of the junction is discordant with germline, which a read error may explain. The rearrangement joins TRBV7-6 to TRBJ2-7; 7 nucleotides line up with TRBD2. The CDR3 covers 17 residues. Germline CDR1 reads SGHVS; CDR2 reads FNYEAQ. CDR3 sequence (DNA): TGTGCCGGCAGCTTAGTTCGCGGAGCTAGCGGCCTCTACGAGCAGTACTTC. This encodes CAGSLVRGASGLYEQYF. Complete variable domain (other parts from reference TRBV7-6 and TRBJ2-7): GAGVSQSPRYKVTKRGQDVALRCDPISGHVSLYWYRQALGQGPEFLTYFNYEAQQDKSGLPNDRFSAERPEGSISTLTIQRTEQRDSAMYRCAGSLVRGASGLYEQYFGPGTRLTVT.

This clonotype was seen a handful of times. This sequence joins TRBV7-3 and TRBJ2-1; D is possibly TRBD2 (6 bases). Germline V gene data show CDR1 as SGHTA and CDR2 as FQGTGA. CDR3 length: 14 amino acids. V lost 3 bases and J 6 bases, leaving 12 bases between the germline ends. CDR3 bases: TGTGCCAGCAGCTTCTACCGGGACTCCAATGAGCAGTTCTTC. It translates to CASSFYRDSNEQFF.

This clonotype was counted a few times. This chain uses TRBV12-5 with TRBJ2-5, with a weak D call TRBD2 (5 bases). Trimming cost V 5 bases and J 1 base, with 11 bases left between them. The CDR3 totals 14 residues. Germline-derived CDR1 and CDR2 are LGHNT and FRNRAP. As DNA, the CDR3 is TGTGCTAGTGGTCCTGGACTGTTCCAAGAGACCCAGTACTTC. It is translated as CASGPGLFQETQYF.

This chain links TRBV12-3 or TRBV12-4 with TRBJ1-2; D gene unclear. V lost 3 bases to trimming and J lost 13 bases, with 18 bases between them. This CDR3 comprises 13 residues. The CDR3 region is CASSFGPEGARTF. In nucleotides, the CDR3 is TGTGCCAGCAGTTTCGGGCCCGAAGGAGCTCGCACCTTC.

This clonotype occurred once. The rearrangement uses TRBV7-9 and TRBJ2-3; D is undetermined. Trimming took 5 bases from V and 2 from J, leaving 17 bases between them. This CDR3 has 16 amino acids. The germline CDR1 and CDR2 sequences are SEHNR and FQNEAQ (reference sequence). CDR3 residues: CASSPFFRRTTDTQYF. CDR3 bases: TGTGCCAGCAGCCCATTCTTTCGGCGGACCACAGATACGCAGTATTTT.

The chain uses TRBV6-2 or TRBV6-3 and TRBJ2-4; 8 bases match TRBD2. Judging by the DNA end, TRBJ2-7 fits better; the J call may be wrong. The CDR3 loop spans 16 amino acids. Germline CDR1 MNHEY, CDR2 SVGEGT. CDR3 sequence reads: CASSYSMAGGPYEQYF. The CDR3 DNA sequence: TGTGCCAGCAGTTACTCGATGGCGGGGGGACCCTACGAGCAGTACTTC.

The chain combines TRBV20-1 with TRBJ2-5; D may correspond to TRBD1 or TRBD2 (6 bases each). The V end was cut by 3 bases, the J end by 5 bases, with 19 bases between. The CDR3 runs to 15 residues. CDR1 is DFQATT, CDR2 SNEGSKA, per germline (reference sequence). CDR3 sequence reads: CSASHSGANGETQYF. CDR3 sequence (DNA): TGCAGTGCTAGCCACTCGGGGGCGAATGGGGAGACCCAGTACTTC.

This clonotype was found a few times. V usage is TRBV12-3 or TRBV12-4 and J usage is TRBJ1-4, with 9 bases lining up with TRBD1. V dropped 9 bases and J dropped 8; count of bases not matched to a gene: 13. The length of the CDR3 is 15 residues. The CDR3 is CASQIQGAFGEKLFF. The CDR3 region has the DNA TGTGCCAGTCAAATACAGGGGGCCTTTGGAGAAAAACTGTTTTTT.

The V gene is TRBV9, the J gene TRBJ2-3; D gene unclear. Trimming pared 3 bases from V and 2 bases from J, leaving 10 bases between. The CDR3 is 14 residues long. Germline V gene sequence: CDR1 SGDLS, CDR2 YYNGEE. In nucleotides, the CDR3 is TGTGCCAGCAGCGCTGAAGGGTTCACAGATACGCAGTATTTT. Translated, it gives CASSAEGFTDTQYF.

The V call is TRBV7-9, the J call TRBJ1-2; the match to TRBD1 covers 12 bases. The CDR3 has 16 amino acids. Germline lookup yields CDR1 SEHNR and CDR2 FQNEAQ (reference sequence). The ends lost 5 bases at V and 7 bases at J; junction bases unmatched: 11. As DNA, the CDR3 is TGTGCCAGCAGCCATCCGGGACAGGGGGCCGGATTTGGCTACACCTTC. Its translation is CASSHPGQGAGFGYTF. Variable domain in full (rest from reference TRBV7-9 and TRBJ1-2): DTGVSQNPRHKITKRGQNVTFRCDPISEHNRLYWYRQTLGQGPEFLTYFQNEAQLEKSRLLSDRFSAERPKGSFSTLEIQRTEQGDSAMYLCASSHPGQGAGFGYTFGSGTRLTVV.